The 20 T cell receptor beta chains in this list originate from one sample, sequenced in a study of blood T cell repertoires in COVID-19. This table comes from immunoSEQ multiplex PCR, and its TCRdb copy is limited to in-frame clones, with some not included. The repertoire holds about 190,000 clones, about 81% seen once, with around 14% in the top ten. Input material: peripheral blood. The source is a man aged 30 to 39 with active or convalescent COVID-19.

This chain joins TRBV11-1 and TRBJ2-1; 8 positions agree with TRBD1. V trimming: 5 bases; J trimming: 6 bases; junction bases outside the gene matches: 9. The CDR3 is 15 residues long. Germline assignment: CDR1 SGHAT and CDR2 FQDESV (reference sequence). DNA for the CDR3: TGTGCCAGCAGCCCACAGGGGGTCGCCTTCAATGAGCAGTTCTTC. Translating it yields CASSPQGVAFNEQFF.

Remarks on this clone: A read error may account for a junction end that differs from germline. The chain employs TRBV15 and TRBJ2-5, with D possibly being TRBD2 (6 bases). The CDR3 extends over 14 amino acids. CDR1 is LNHNV and CDR2 is YYDKDF in the germline V gene (reference sequence). CDR3 coding DNA: TGTGCCACCAACAGAGGGACTGTACAAGAGACCCAGTACTTC. Protein product: CATNRGTVQETQYF.

The V gene is TRBV19, the J gene TRBJ1-1, with TRBD1 identical over 8 bases. Losses at the gene ends were 4 bases for V and 0 bases for J; bases not matched to a gene: 13. The CDR3 length is 18 residues. Germline loops: CDR1 LNHDA, CDR2 SQIVND (reference sequence). The CDR3: CASSTGQGVWSMNTEAFF. The CDR3 DNA sequence: TGTGCCAGTAGTACCGGACAGGGTGTGTGGTCGATGAACACTGAAGCTTTCTTT.

The chain employs TRBV28 and TRBJ2-4, with D perhaps matching TRBD2 (7 bases). Trimming stripped 3 bases from V and 12 bases from J, with 15 bases between. The CDR3 contains 13 residues. In germline, CDR1 is MDHEN, CDR2 SYDVKM. The CDR3 reads CASSFGGGTSQYF. The CDR3 DNA sequence: TGTGCCAGCAGTTTTGGGGGGGGGACAAGTCAGTACTTC.

For this clone: This CDR3 is also generated by other DNA sequences in the sample. The V call is TRBV2, the J call TRBJ2-1; TRBD1 matches 9 bases. The V gene's germline CDR1 is SNHLY and CDR2 FYNNEI. The trim removed 9 bases at V and 2 bases at J, leaving 2 bases unmatched. The CDR3 extends over 13 amino acids. CDR3 bases: TGTGCCAGTCGGGACAGGGCCTACAATGAGCAGTTCTTC. Translated, it gives CASRDRAYNEQFF.

The chain carries TRBV12-3 or TRBV12-4 and TRBJ1-2; 7 bases line up with TRBD1. CDR3 size: 12 residues. Losses at the gene ends were 6 bases for V and 5 bases for J; bases not matched to a gene: 3. CDR3 amino acids: CASRRDSYGYTF. CDR3 DNA: TGTGCCAGCAGGCGGGACAGTTATGGCTACACCTTC.

This clone was seen a single time. The chain employs TRBV18 and TRBJ1-1; TRBD1 might be the D (5 bases). The V gene lost 3 bases and the J gene lost 1 base, with 15 bases spanning the gap. The CDR3 spans 16 residues. CDR1 and CDR2 from the germline V gene are KGHSH and LQKENI. The CDR3 reads CASSPPNPDRNTEAFF. DNA for the CDR3: TGTGCCAGCTCACCTCCTAACCCCGACAGGAACACTGAAGCTTTCTTT.

The chain joins TRBV29-1 to TRBJ2-7, with D maybe TRBD1 (5 bases). Germline CDR1 and CDR2: SQVTM and ANQGSEA. The CDR3 contains 11 residues. Trimming stripped 6 bases from V and 3 bases from J, with 9 bases between. The CDR3 DNA reads TGCAGCGTGGGGCGGTTCTACGAGCAGTACGTC. It encodes CSVGRFYEQYV.

The CDR3 DNA reads as TGTGCCAGCAGTGCTTCGACAGGCACAGATACGCAGTATTTT. Protein: CASSASTGTDTQYF. This chain joins TRBV6-4 and TRBJ2-3, with a possible D match to TRBD1 (5 bases). The germline V gene encodes CDR1 MRHNA and CDR2 SNTAGT. The CDR3 totals 14 residues. V lost 4 bases to trimming and J lost 1 base, with 9 bases between them.

The rearrangement uses TRBV5-6 and TRBJ1-1; D gene uncertain. Trimming removed 1 base from V and 0 bases from J, with 13 bases in between. Germline V gene data show CDR1 as SGHDT and CDR2 as YYEEEE. This CDR3 has 16 residues. The chain's CDR3 is CASSLRVGGLNTEAFF. As DNA, the CDR3 is TGTGCCAGCAGCTTGAGGGTCGGCGGGCTGAACACTGAAGCTTTCTTT.

CDR3 DNA sequence: TGTGCCAGCAGTCCTCGGACAGGGGGAGCTGAAAAACTGTTTTTT. Translated, it gives CASSPRTGGAEKLFF. The rearrangement links TRBV7-2 to TRBJ1-4, with 10 bases that match TRBD1. Germline loops: CDR1 SGHTA, CDR2 FQGNSA. This CDR3 spans 15 amino acids. The J segment lost 7 bases and the V segment lost 6 bases, leaving 8 bases of the junction unmatched.

The chain recombines TRBV5-1 with TRBJ1-1, with D unclear. Germline V CDR1 and CDR2: SGHRS, YFSETQ. This CDR3 spans 13 amino acids. The V and J ends lost 4 bases and 4 bases respectively, with 11 bases between them. CDR3 sequence: CASSQTRLTEAFF. CDR3 coding DNA: TGCGCCAGCAGCCAGACACGTCTCACTGAAGCTTTCTTT. Full variable domain (missing parts from reference TRBV5-1 and TRBJ1-1): KAGVTQTPRYLIKTRGQQVTLSCSPISGHRSVSWYQQTPGQGLQFLFEYFSETQRNKGNFPGRFSGRQFSNSRSEMNVSTLELGDSALYLCASSQTRLTEAFFGQGTRLTVV.

This clone occurred once. The genes are TRBV5-1 and TRBJ2-3, with D possibly being TRBD2 (5 bases). This CDR3 contains 15 residues. Germline loops: CDR1 SGHRS, CDR2 YFSETQ. Trimming cost V 0 bases and J 6 bases, with 14 bases left between them. CDR3 residues: CASSLDSAPGDTQYF. In DNA, the CDR3 is TGCGCCAGCAGCTTGGATAGCGCGCCCGGGGATACGCAGTATTTT.

J is TRBJ2-7 and V is TRBV6-1; no definite D call. The CDR3 length is 14 residues. Trimming cost V 2 bases and J 0 bases, with 8 bases left between them. Germline lookup yields CDR1 MNHNS and CDR2 SASEGT. CDR3 sequence reads: CASSEQVNSYEQYF. The CDR3 region has the DNA TGTGCCAGCAGTGAACAGGTCAACTCCTACGAGCAGTACTTC.

The chain is built from TRBV24-1 and TRBJ2-3, with D tentatively TRBD1 (5 bases). The length of the CDR3 is 16 residues. Per germline, CDR1 KGHDR and CDR2 SFDVKD. Trimming removed 0 bases at V and 0 bases at J, with 9 bases between. The CDR3 coding sequence is TGTGCCACCAGTGATTTGCGCCAGGGTAGCACAGATACGCAGTATTTT. The encoded protein is CATSDLRQGSTDTQYF.

This CDR3 is CASSYSVQGNTEAFF. The CDR3 DNA reads as TGTGCCAGCAGTTACTCGGTACAGGGTAACACTGAAGCTTTCTTT. This sequence joins TRBV6-5 and TRBJ1-1; D perhaps matches TRBD1 (6 bases). CDR3 size: 15 residues. The germline V gene encodes CDR1 MNHEY and CDR2 SVGAGI. V was clipped by 0 bases and J by 2 bases, with 10 bases between them.

The chain has TRBV19 and TRBJ2-5, with TRBD1 identical over 8 bases. Trimming took 8 bases from V and 4 from J; bases not matched to a gene: 6. CDR1 is LNHDA, CDR2 SQIVND, per germline (reference sequence). The CDR3 covers 13 residues. The CDR3 here is CASSGQGRETQYF. For the CDR3, the DNA is TGTGCCAGTTCAGGACAGGGCAGAGAGACCCAGTACTTC.

The chain is built from TRBV18 and TRBJ1-2; D unresolved. This CDR3 contains 15 residues. The V end lost 0 bases, the J end lost 0 bases, and 8 bases lay between the germline ends. The germline CDR1 and CDR2 sequences are KGHSH and LQKENI. This CDR3 is CASSPPARANYGYTF. The CDR3 coding sequence is TGTGCCAGCTCACCACCTGCCCGAGCTAACTATGGCTACACCTTC.

This chain connects TRBV6-5 to TRBJ1-1, with D hard to call. The CDR3 consists of 13 residues. The germline V and J ends were trimmed by 6 bases and 0 bases, with 8 bases remaining between them. Germline loops: CDR1 MNHEY, CDR2 SVGAGI. CDR3 nucleotides: TGTGCCAGCAGCCGTTACTTGAACACTGAAGCTTTCTTT. The encoded protein is CASSRYLNTEAFF.

The rearrangement links TRBV2 to TRBJ1-3; D possibly corresponds to TRBD1 (6 bases). Trimming cost V 7 bases and J 0 bases, with 19 bases left between them. The CDR3 sequence is 17 residues long. The V gene's germline CDR1 is SNHLY and CDR2 FYNNEI. CDR3 nucleotides: TGTGCCAGCATAAGAACAGGGAGTATTAACTCTGGAAACACCATATATTTT. Protein sequence: CASIRTGSINSGNTIYF.